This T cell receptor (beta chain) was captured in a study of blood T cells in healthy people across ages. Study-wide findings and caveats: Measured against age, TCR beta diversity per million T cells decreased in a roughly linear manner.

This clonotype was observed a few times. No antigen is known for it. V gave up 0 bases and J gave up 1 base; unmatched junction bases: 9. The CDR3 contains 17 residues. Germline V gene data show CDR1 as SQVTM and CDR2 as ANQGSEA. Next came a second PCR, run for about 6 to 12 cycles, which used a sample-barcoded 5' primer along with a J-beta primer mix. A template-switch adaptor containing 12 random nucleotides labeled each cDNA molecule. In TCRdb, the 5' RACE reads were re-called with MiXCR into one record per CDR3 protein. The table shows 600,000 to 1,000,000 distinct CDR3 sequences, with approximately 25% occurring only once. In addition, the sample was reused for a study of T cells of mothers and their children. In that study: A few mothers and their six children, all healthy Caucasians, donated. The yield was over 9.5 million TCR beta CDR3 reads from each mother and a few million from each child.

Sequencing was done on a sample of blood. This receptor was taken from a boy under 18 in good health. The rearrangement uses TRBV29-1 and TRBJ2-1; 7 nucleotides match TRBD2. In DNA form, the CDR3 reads TGCAGCGTTGAAGATCCGTCTAGCGGTCGGTCCTACAATGAGCAGTTCTTC. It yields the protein CSVEDPSSGRSYNEQFF.